The text below deals with one TCR beta chain. The antigen is undetermined. This specimen comes from a study of T cells expressing NK-cell markers. Looking at the study overall: Repertoires of TCR beta were obtained from T cells sorted as CD3+CD56+NKG2C+, CD3+CD56+NKG2C- and CD3+CD56-NKG2C+. Serological testing identified seven of the eight sequenced donors as HCMV-seropositive and one as seronegative.

CDR1 and CDR2 from the germline V gene are MNHEY and SMNVEV (reference sequence). This CDR3 contains 15 residues. A 5'RACE template switching approach incorporating UMIs was used to make TCR beta cDNA. TCRdb re-called the 5' RACE reads and gives one entry per CDR3 protein, without DNA. This listing includes some 110,000 distinct CDR3 sequences. Whole-study findings and limits: These clonotypes also led the CD3+CD56-NKG2C+ fraction in a handful of donors.

The genes are TRBV27 and TRBJ2-1; TCRdb picks TRBD2, but there is no DNA to check that call. The specimen sequenced was blood T cells: a sorted CD56 or NKG2C T cell subset, CD4+ or CD8+ T cells, or bulk PBMC T cells (not recorded which). The source is a woman between 18 and 69 years old in good health. CDR3 loop: CASSPGDGRAGQQFF.